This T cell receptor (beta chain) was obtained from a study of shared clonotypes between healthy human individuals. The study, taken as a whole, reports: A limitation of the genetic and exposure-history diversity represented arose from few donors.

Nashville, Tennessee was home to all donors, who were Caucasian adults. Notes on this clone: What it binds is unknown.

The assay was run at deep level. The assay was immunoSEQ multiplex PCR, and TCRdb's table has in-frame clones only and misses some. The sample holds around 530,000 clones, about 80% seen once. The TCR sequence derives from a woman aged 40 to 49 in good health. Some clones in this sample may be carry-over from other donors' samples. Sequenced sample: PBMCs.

The CDR3 loop is CASSAPGTFVEQFF. The CDR3 region has the DNA TGTGCCAGCAGCGCGCCCGGGACATTCGTAGAGCAGTTCTTC. J is TRBJ2-1 and V is TRBV7-9, with D tentatively TRBD1 (6 bases). V gave up 5 bases and J gave up 10 bases, with 18 bases separating them. In germline, CDR1 is SEHNR, CDR2 FQNEAQ (reference sequence). The CDR3 runs 14 residues.